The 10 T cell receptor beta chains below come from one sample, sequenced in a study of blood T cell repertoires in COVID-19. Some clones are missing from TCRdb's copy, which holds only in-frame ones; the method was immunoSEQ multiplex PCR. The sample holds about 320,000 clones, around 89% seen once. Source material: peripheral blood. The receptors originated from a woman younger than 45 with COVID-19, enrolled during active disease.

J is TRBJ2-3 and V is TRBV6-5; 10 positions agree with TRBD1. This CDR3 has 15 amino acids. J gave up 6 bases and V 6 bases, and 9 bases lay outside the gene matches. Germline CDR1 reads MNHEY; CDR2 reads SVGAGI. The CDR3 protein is CASRSGTGDIDTQYF. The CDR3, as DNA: TGTGCCAGCAGAAGCGGGACAGGGGATATCGATACGCAGTATTTT.

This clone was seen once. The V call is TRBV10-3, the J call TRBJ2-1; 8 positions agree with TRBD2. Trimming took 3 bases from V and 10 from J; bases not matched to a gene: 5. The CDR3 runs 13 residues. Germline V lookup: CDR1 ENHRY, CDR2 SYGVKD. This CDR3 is CAISDFGGEEQFF. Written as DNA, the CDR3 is TGTGCCATCAGTGATTTCGGGGGGGAGGAGCAGTTCTTC.

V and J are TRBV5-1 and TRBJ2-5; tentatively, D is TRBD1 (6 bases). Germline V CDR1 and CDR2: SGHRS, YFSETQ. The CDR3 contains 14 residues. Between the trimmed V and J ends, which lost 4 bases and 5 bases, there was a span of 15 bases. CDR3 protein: CASSLTSGVETQYF. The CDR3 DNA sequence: TGCGCCAGCAGCCTAACTTCAGGGGTGGAGACCCAGTACTTC.

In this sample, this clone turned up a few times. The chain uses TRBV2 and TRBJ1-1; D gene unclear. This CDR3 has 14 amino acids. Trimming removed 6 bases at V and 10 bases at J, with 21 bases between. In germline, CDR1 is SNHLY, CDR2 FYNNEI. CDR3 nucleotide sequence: TGTGCCAGCAGGCTCGGACTTGATCGCCTCCGAGCTTTCTTT. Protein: CASRLGLDRLRAFF.

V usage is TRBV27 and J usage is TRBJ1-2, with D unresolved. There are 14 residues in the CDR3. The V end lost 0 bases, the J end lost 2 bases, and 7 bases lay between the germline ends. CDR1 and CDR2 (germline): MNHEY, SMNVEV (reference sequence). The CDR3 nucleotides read TGTGCCAGCAGTTTATCCGGGTTAAACTATGGCTACACCTTC. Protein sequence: CASSLSGLNYGYTF.

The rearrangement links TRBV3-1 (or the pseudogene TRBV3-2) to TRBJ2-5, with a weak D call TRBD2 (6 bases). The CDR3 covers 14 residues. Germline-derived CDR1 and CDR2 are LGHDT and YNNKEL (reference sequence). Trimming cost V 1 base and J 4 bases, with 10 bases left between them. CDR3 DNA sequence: TGTGCCAGCAGCCAAGGGGGGGAAGCAGAGACCCAGTACTTC. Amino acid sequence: CASSQGGEAETQYF.

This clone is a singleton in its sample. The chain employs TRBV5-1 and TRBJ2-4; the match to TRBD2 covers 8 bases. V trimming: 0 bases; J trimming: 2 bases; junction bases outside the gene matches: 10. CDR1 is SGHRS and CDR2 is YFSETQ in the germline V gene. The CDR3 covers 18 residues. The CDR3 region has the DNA TGCGCCAGCAGCTTGGGGACTGTAGCGGGGTGGACCAAAAACATTCAGTACTTC. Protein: CASSLGTVAGWTKNIQYF.

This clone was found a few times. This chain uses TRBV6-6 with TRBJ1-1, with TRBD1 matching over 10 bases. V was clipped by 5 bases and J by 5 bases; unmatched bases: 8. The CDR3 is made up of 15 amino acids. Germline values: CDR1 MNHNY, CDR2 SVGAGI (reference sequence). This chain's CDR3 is CASSLRTGGSTEAFF. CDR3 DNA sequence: TGTGCCAGCAGTCTCCGGACAGGGGGAAGTACTGAAGCTTTCTTT.

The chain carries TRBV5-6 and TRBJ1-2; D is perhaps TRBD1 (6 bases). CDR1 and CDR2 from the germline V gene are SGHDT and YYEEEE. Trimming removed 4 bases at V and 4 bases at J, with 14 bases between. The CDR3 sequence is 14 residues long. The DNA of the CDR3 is TGTGCCAGCAGCCTTCGACAGGCCCCCTATGGCTACACCTTC. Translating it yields CASSLRQAPYGYTF. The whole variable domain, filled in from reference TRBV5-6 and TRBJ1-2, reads DAGVTQSPTHLIKTRGQQVTLRCSPKSGHDTVSWYQQALGQGPQFIFQYYEEEERQRGNFPDRFSGHQFPNYSSELNVNALLLGDSALYLCASSLRQAPYGYTFGSGTRLTVV.

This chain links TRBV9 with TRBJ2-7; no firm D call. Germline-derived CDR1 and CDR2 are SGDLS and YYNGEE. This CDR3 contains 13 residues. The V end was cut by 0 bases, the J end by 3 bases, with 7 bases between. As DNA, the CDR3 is TGTGCCAGCAGCGTAGGTCCGGGCTACGAGCAGTACTTC. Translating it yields CASSVGPGYEQYF. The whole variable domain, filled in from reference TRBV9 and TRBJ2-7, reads DSGVTQTPKHLITATGQRVTLRCSPRSGDLSVYWYQQSLDQGLQFLIQYYNGEERAKGNILERFSAQQFPDLHSELNLSSLELGDSALYFCASSVGPGYEQYFGPGTRLTVT.